The next 18 T cell receptor beta chains were all read from a single sample in a study of blood T cells in healthy people across ages. A second PCR of 7 to 11 cycles used a sample-barcoded 5' primer and a J-beta primer mix. TCRdb independently ran MiXCR on the 5' RACE reads; one entry per CDR3 protein. The data show roughly 680,000 distinct CDR3 sequences, 20% to 25% seen once. Source material: blood. The receptors here all came from a man between 65 and 85 years old in good health.

This clonotype appeared many times. The rearrangement joins TRBV5-1 to TRBJ1-2; D not certain. Trimming pared 0 bases from V and 0 bases from J, leaving 6 bases between. There are 14 residues in the CDR3. Per germline, CDR1 SGHRS and CDR2 YFSETQ. The chain's CDR3 is CASSLESANYGYTF. The CDR3 DNA follows: TGCGCCAGCAGCTTGGAATCAGCTAACTATGGCTACACCTTC.

The V and J genes are TRBV6-2 or TRBV6-3 and TRBJ2-3; D is ambiguous. V lost 6 bases to trimming and J lost 4 bases, with 14 bases between them. The CDR3 length is 14 residues. The germline gives CDR1 MNHEY, CDR2 SVGEGT. The CDR3 region has the DNA TGTGCCAGCAGCTCGAACATAATACCAGATACGCAGTATTTT. Translation: CASSSNIIPDTQYF.

The chain has TRBV20-1 and TRBJ2-7; 10 bases map to TRBD2. Germline assignment: CDR1 DFQATT and CDR2 SNEGSKA (reference sequence). CDR3 length: 15 amino acids. Trimming removed 6 bases from V and 3 bases from J; junction bases left unmatched: 11. This CDR3 reads CSAQSGTSENYEQYF. The CDR3, as DNA: TGCAGTGCACAATCCGGGACTAGCGAGAACTACGAGCAGTACTTC.

The gene calls are TRBV7-9 and TRBJ1-4, with TRBD1 as a possible D gene (5 bases). Trimming left V 5 bases short and J 3 bases short, with 13 bases between. Germline-derived CDR1 and CDR2 are SEHNR and FQNEAQ (reference sequence). CDR3 length: 15 residues. CDR3 coding DNA: TGTGCCAGCAGCCTAGGGCAGGGCCCTAATGAAAAACTGTTTTTT. Its translation is CASSLGQGPNEKLFF.

A note on this clonotype: This could be a read error, since a much larger clone is one nucleotide away. CDR3 amino acids: CATSDRDRTYKEQFF. The CDR3 nucleotides read TGTGCCACCAGTGATCGCGACAGGACCTACAAAGAGCAGTTCTTC. The chain carries TRBV24-1 and TRBJ2-1, with TRBD1 as a possible D gene (6 bases). The CDR3 spans 15 residues. Germline CDR1 KGHDR, CDR2 SFDVKD.

This clonotype occurred a few times. This chain joins TRBV27 and TRBJ1-6; D unclear. Germline V CDR1 and CDR2: MNHEY, SMNVEV (reference sequence). This CDR3 comprises 15 residues. Between the trimmed V and J ends, which lost 6 bases and 7 bases, there was a span of 16 bases. CDR3 sequence (DNA): TGTGCCAGCAGGCCAGCGGGTGCTACCAATTCACCCCTCCACTTT. As protein: CASRPAGATNSPLHF.

The V and J genes are TRBV2 and TRBJ2-4; TRBD2 agrees at 8 bases. This CDR3 contains 16 residues. V lost 0 bases and J lost 0; bases outside the gene matches: 1. The germline gives CDR1 SNHLY, CDR2 FYNNEI. The CDR3 DNA sequence: TGTGCCAGCAGTGAAGCACTAGCGGTAGCCAAAAACATTCAGTACTTC. Translating it yields CASSEALAVAKNIQYF.

This clonotype was recorded a few times. The genes are TRBV7-6 and TRBJ1-1, with a possible D match to TRBD1 (5 bases). Germline V CDR1 and CDR2: SGHVS, FNYEAQ. V was trimmed by 4 bases and J by 0 bases, leaving 12 bases between them. There are 15 residues in the CDR3. Here the CDR3 reads CASSSPTAMNTEAFF. CDR3 nucleotide sequence: TGTGCCAGCAGCTCCCCGACAGCTATGAACACTGAAGCTTTCTTT.

In regard to this clonotype: The CDR3 carries no conserved terminal phenylalanine or tryptophan, so it likely arises from a read error. CDR3 in amino acids: CASSYLRNYGYTS. CDR3 nucleotides: TGTGCCAGCAGTTACCTTCGGAACTATGGCTACACCTCC. The chain combines TRBV6-5 with TRBJ1-2; no definite D call. The germline V and J ends were trimmed by 2 bases and 2 bases, with 6 bases remaining between them. Per germline, CDR1 MNHEY and CDR2 SVGAGI. The CDR3 loop spans 13 amino acids.

The rearrangement uses TRBV12-3 or TRBV12-4 and TRBJ2-5; 7 bases line up with TRBD1. This CDR3 is built from 16 residues. J was trimmed by 2 bases and V by 1 base; bases with no gene match: 7. The CDR3 loop reads CASSLGVDRQQETQYF. DNA for the CDR3: TGTGCCAGCAGTTTAGGAGTGGACAGGCAGCAAGAGACCCAGTACTTC.

The chain uses TRBV12-3 or TRBV12-4 and TRBJ2-5; TRBD1 aligns across 10 bases. After removal of 4 bases from V and 5 bases from J, the junction contained 4 bases not matched to a gene. The CDR3 length is 14 residues. As DNA, the CDR3 is TGTGCCAGCAGTTCGACAGGGGGCAGGGAGACCCAGTACTTC. It translates to CASSSTGGRETQYF.

This clonotype has only a few counts. The chain carries TRBV2 and TRBJ2-5; a possible D gene is TRBD1 (6 bases). The J call may be in error: the DNA end matches TRBJ2-7 better. The CDR3 contains 17 residues. The germline CDR1 and CDR2 sequences are SNHLY and FYNNEI. CDR3 sequence: CASSRGATGPLAYEQYF. The CDR3 coding sequence is TGTGCCAGCAGCCGAGGGGCGACAGGACCGCTGGCCTACGAGCAGTACTTC.

There are many counts of this clonotype. The chain uses TRBV3-1 and TRBJ1-4; D unresolved. Germline V lookup: CDR1 LGHDT, CDR2 YNNKEL (reference sequence). The CDR3 has 15 amino acids. Trimming cost V 1 base and J 3 bases, with 9 bases left between them. The CDR3 loop is CASSQVVAANEKLFF. The CDR3 region has the DNA TGTGCCAGCAGCCAAGTGGTTGCTGCTAATGAAAAACTGTTTTTT.

This clonotype was counted a few times. This chain joins TRBV7-9 and TRBJ2-5; D may match TRBD1 or TRBD2 (6 bases each). Germline V gene data show CDR1 as SEHNR and CDR2 as FQNEAQ (reference sequence). V was cut by 6 bases and J by 2 bases, with 16 bases left in between. This CDR3 is built from 15 residues. The CDR3 is CASSRSGAQQETQYF. The CDR3 coding sequence is TGTGCCAGCAGTCGTTCGGGGGCGCAGCAAGAGACCCAGTACTTC.

J is TRBJ2-5 and V is TRBV2; 9 nucleotides agree with TRBD1. The CDR3 runs to 15 residues. The V gene's germline CDR1 is SNHLY and CDR2 FYNNEI. With 3 bases clipped from V and 0 bases from J, the junction kept 2 bases outside the gene matches. The CDR3 coding sequence is TGTGCCAGCAGTGAGGGGACAGGGTACCAAGAGACCCAGTACTTC. It encodes CASSEGTGYQETQYF.

This clonotype was counted only a few times. The chain combines TRBV21-1 with TRBJ1-3; TRBD1, as called in the table, went unchecked against the DNA. TRBV21-1 is marked as a pseudogene. The CDR3 runs 16 residues. The CDR3 loop reads CASSNLVGESGNTIYF. The CDR3 DNA is TGTGCCAGCAGCAACCTCGTAGGGGAATCTGGAAACACCATATATTTT.

The rearrangement links TRBV7-2 to TRBJ1-1; D is unresolved. CDR3 length equals 13 residues. Trimming took off 5 bases at V and 6 bases at J, with 13 bases between the two ends. Germline loops: CDR1 SGHTA, CDR2 FQGNSA. The chain's CDR3 is CASSGGLAAEAFF. The CDR3 DNA follows: TGTGCCAGCAGCGGAGGTTTGGCAGCTGAAGCTTTCTTT.

This clonotype was seen only a few times. The chain has TRBV11-2 and TRBJ2-5, with TRBD2 matching 10 bases. The trim removed 2 bases at V and 1 base at J, leaving 1 base unmatched. This CDR3 has 15 amino acids. CDR1 and CDR2 from the germline V gene are SGHAT and FQNNGV. The DNA of the CDR3 is TGTGCCAGCAGCTTAACTAGCGGGATCCAAGAGACCCAGTACTTC. This gives the protein CASSLTSGIQETQYF.